A single T cell receptor (beta chain) is shown here with its context. The memory fraction was CD4+CD45RO+CD25- cells. V lost 5 bases and J 8 bases, leaving 13 bases between the germline ends. CDR1 is SGHVS and CDR2 is FQNEAQ in the germline V gene. The CDR3 spans 13 residues. TCRdb reprocessed the 5' RACE reads via MiXCR and lists one record per CDR3 protein. The sample yields approximately 42,000 distinct CDR3 sequences, roughly 27% seen once. Sequencing was carried out using memory CD4+ T cells sorted from a lymph node. Subset of the sample: memory CD4+ T cells, CD4+CD45RO+CD25-. The J gene is TRBJ2-1, the V gene TRBV7-8, with D possibly matching TRBD1 (5 bases). This clonotype was sampled from a female donor with breast cancer. The CDR3 is CASSPGFGDEQFF. The CDR3 coding sequence is TGTGCCAGCAGCCCAGGGTTCGGCGATGAGCAGTTCTTC.